The 3 T cell receptor beta chains listed next were all sequenced from one sample in a study of shared clonotypes between healthy human individuals. TCRdb's table, derived via immunoSEQ multiplex PCR, lists solely in-frame clones and lacks some. Of hundreds of thousands of clones listed, roughly 78% are singletons. The sequenced material came from memory CD4+ T cells sorted from blood. Documented subset: CD45RA-negative fraction. All receptors derive from a woman aged 25 to 39 in good health.

CDR3 DNA sequence: TGTGCCAGCAGGGAAATGAACTATCGGCGAACTGAAGCTTTCTTT. This sequence encodes CASREMNYRRTEAFF. This chain connects TRBV11-2 to TRBJ1-1; D unresolved. The CDR3 has 15 amino acids. Trimming stripped 6 bases from V and 5 bases from J, with 19 bases between. Germline V gene sequence: CDR1 SGHAT, CDR2 FQNNGV.

In this sample, this clone turned up a few times. The chain couples TRBV10-1 to TRBJ2-1; 10 nucleotides agree with TRBD1. The ends lost 7 bases at V and 9 bases at J; junction bases unmatched: 9. This CDR3 comprises 14 residues. Germline CDR1 and CDR2: WNHNN and SYGVQD (reference sequence). For the CDR3, the DNA is TGCGCCAGCATGGTGACAGGGGGCCAGGGTGAGCAGTTCTTC. Protein sequence: CASMVTGGQGEQFF.

This clone was detected only once. The chain recombines TRBV18 with TRBJ1-5; 7 nucleotides agree with TRBD1. This CDR3 region has 16 residues. CDR1 and CDR2 (germline): KGHSH, LQKENI. Germline trimming cut 6 bases from V and 0 bases from J; bases unmatched to any gene: 8. CDR3 in DNA: TGTGCCAGCTCCACCGGGACAGATACTAGCAATCAGCCCCAGCATTTT. Its protein product is CASSTGTDTSNQPQHF.